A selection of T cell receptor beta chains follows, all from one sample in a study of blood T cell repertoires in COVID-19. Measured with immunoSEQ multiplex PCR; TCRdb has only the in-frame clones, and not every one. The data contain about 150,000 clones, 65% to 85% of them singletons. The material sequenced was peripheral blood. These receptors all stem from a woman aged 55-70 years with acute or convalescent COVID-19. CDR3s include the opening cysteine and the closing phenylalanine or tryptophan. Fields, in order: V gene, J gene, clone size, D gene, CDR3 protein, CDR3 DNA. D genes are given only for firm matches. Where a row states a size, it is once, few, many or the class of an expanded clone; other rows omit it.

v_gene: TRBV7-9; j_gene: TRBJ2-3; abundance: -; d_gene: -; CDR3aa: CASSLDMGTDTQYF; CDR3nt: TGTGCCAGCAGCCTCGACATGGGCACAGATACGCAGTATTTT
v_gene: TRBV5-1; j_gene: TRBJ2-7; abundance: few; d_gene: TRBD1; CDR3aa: CASSPRDSLYEQYF; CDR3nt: TGCGCCAGCAGCCCCCGGGACAGCCTTTACGAGCAGTACTTC
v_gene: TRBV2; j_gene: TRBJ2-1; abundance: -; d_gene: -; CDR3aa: CASSRRGNEQFF; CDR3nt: TGTGCCAGCAGTAGGAGGGGCAATGAGCAGTTCTTC
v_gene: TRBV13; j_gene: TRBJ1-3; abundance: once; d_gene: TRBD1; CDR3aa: CASSSPGTGEEGSWNTIYF; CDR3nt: TGTGCCAGCAGCTCCCCCGGGACAGGGGAGGAAGGATCGTGGAACACCATATATTTT
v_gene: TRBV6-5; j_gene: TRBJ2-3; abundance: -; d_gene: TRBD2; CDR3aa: CASSPLAGSTDTQYF; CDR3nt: TGTGCCAGCAGTCCGCTAGCGGGGAGCACAGATACGCAGTATTTT
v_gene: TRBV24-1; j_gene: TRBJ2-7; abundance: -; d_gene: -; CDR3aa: CATSDSKQVAEQYF; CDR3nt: TGTGCCACCAGTGACTCTAAACAGGTTGCCGAGCAGTACTTC
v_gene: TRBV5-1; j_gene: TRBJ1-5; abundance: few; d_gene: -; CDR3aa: CASSLIQGGQPQHF; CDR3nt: TGCGCCAGCAGCTTGATCCAGGGAGGTCAGCCCCAGCATTTT
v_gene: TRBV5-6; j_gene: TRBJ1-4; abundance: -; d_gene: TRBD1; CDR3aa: CASSLSGQGTEKLFF; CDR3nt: TGTGCCAGCAGCTTGTCGGGACAGGGGACGGAAAAACTGTTTTTT
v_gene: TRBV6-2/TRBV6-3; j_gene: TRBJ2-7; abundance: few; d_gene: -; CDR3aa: CASSYSESGNDYYEQYF; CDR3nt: TGTGCCAGCAGTTATTCCGAATCGGGGAACGACTACTACGAGCAGTACTTC
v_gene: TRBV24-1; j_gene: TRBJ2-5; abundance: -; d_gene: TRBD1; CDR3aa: CATAGTGSPETQYF; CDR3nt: TGTGCCACCGCCGGGACAGGGTCCCCAGAGACCCAGTACTTC
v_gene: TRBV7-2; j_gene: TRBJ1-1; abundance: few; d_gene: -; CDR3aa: CASSLTGYTEAFF; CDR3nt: TGTGCCAGCAGCTTAACAGGCTACACTGAAGCTTTCTTT
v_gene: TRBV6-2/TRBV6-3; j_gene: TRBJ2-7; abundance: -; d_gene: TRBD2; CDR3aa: CTSSYAGDYEQYF; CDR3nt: TGTACCAGCAGTTACGCGGGAGACTACGAGCAGTACTTC
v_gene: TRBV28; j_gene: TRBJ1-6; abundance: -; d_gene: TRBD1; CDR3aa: CASSLPTGGNSPLHF; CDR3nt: TGTGCCAGCAGTTTACCCACAGGGGGAAATTCACCCCTCCACTTT
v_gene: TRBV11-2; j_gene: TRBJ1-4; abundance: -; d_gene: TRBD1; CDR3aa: CASSLDRQGQGFF; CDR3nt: TGTGCCAGCAGCTTAGACAGACAGGGGCAAGGGTTTTTT
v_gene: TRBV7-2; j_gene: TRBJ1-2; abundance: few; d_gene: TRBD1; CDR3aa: CASSPVGAGGDYGYTF; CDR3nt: TGTGCCAGCAGCCCCGTTGGGGCAGGGGGCGACTATGGCTACACCTTC
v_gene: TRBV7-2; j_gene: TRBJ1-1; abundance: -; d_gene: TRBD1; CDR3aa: CASSPQGIPNTEAFF; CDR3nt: TGTGCCAGCAGCCCACAGGGGATCCCCAACACTGAAGCTTTCTTT
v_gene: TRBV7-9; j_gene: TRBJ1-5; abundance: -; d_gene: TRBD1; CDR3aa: CASSTDRPYSNQPQHF; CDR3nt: TGTGCCAGCAGCACGGACAGGCCCTATAGCAATCAGCCCCAGCATTTT
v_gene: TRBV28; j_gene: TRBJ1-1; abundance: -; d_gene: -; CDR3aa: CASISPGITVNTEAFF; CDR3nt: TGTGCCAGCATCTCCCCGGGGATCACCGTAAACACTGAAGCTTTCTTT
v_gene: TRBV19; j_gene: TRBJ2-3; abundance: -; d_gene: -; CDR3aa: CASSLQGPDTQYF; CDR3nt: TGTGCCAGTAGTTTACAGGGCCCAGATACGCAGTATTTT
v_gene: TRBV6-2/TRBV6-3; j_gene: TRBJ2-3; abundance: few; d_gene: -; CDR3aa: CASSYEGRRSGTQYF; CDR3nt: TGTGCCAGCAGTTACGAGGGGAGGCGATCGGGTACGCAGTATTTT
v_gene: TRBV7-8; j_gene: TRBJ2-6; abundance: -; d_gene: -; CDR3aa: CASSLGSAGSGANVLTF; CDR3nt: TGTGCCAGCAGCTTAGGTTCGGCAGGCTCTGGGGCCAACGTCCTGACTTTC
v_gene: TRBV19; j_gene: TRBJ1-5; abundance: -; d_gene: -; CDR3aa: CASTLGSAGQPQHF; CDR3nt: TGTGCCAGTACCTTGGGCAGCGCGGGTCAGCCCCAGCATTTT
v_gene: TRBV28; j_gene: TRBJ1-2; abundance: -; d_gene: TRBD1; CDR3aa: CASSLLGQSYGYTF; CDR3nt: TGTGCCAGCAGTTTACTGGGACAGAGCTATGGCTACACCTTC
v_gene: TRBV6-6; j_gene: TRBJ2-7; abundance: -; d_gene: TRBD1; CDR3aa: CASSYETGYPYEQYF; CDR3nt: TGTGCCAGCAGTTATGAGACAGGGTACCCCTACGAGCAGTACTTC
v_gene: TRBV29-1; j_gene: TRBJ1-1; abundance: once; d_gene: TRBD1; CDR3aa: CSAPGTGNTEAFF; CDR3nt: TGCAGCGCCCCCGGGACAGGGAACACTGAAGCTTTCTTT
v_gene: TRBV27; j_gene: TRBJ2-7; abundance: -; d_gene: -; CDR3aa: CASSLFDNGNEQYF; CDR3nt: TGTGCCAGCAGTTTATTCGACAACGGGAACGAGCAGTACTTC
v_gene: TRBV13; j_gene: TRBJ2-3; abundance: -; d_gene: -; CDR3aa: CASSRSRADTQYF; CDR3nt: TGTGCCAGCAGCCGCTCGCGGGCGGATACGCAGTATTTT
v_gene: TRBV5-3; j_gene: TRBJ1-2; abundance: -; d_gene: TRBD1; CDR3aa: CARRGGAGYGYTF; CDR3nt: TGTGCCAGACGAGGGGGCGCAGGCTATGGCTACACCTTC
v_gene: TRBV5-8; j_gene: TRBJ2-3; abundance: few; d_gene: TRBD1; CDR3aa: CASSSTGGWTDTQYF; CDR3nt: TGTGCCAGCAGTTCTACAGGGGGCTGGACAGATACGCAGTATTTT
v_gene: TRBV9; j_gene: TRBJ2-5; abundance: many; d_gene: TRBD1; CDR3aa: CASSVTGTGTLETQYF; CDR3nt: TGTGCCAGCAGCGTAACCGGGACAGGTACTCTGGAGACCCAGTACTTC
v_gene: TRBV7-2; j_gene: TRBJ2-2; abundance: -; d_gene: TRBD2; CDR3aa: CASSRGGLNTGELFF; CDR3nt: TGTGCCAGCAGCCGGGGGGGCCTGAACACCGGGGAGCTGTTTTTT
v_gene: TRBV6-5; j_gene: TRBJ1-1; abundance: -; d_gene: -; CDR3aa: CASIGRGKGNTEAFF; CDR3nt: TGTGCCAGCATCGGACGAGGGAAGGGGAACACTGAAGCTTTCTTT
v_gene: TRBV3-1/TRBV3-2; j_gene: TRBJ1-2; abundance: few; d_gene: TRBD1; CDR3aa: CASSQRQGATNYGYTF; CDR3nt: TGTGCCAGCAGCCAGAGACAGGGGGCTACTAACTATGGCTACACCTTC
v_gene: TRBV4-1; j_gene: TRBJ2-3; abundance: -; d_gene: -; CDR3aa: CASSRAGPSTDTQYF; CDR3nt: TGCGCCAGCAGCCGGGCGGGGCCCTCCACAGATACGCAGTATTTT
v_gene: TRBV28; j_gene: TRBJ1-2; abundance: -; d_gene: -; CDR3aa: CASSLSSTGYYGYTF; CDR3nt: TGTGCCAGCAGTTTATCCAGCACAGGGTACTATGGCTACACCTTC
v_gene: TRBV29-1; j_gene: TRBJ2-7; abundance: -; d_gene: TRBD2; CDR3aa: CSVLGSGYEQYF; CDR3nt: TGCAGCGTTTTAGGTAGCGGGTACGAGCAGTACTTC
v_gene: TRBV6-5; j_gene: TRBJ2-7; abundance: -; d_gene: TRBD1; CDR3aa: CASRYAGTGAYEQYF; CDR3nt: TGTGCCAGCAGGTACGCCGGGACAGGGGCCTACGAGCAGTACTTC
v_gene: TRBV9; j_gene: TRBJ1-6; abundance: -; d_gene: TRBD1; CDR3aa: CASSAGTGGRNSPLHF; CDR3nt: TGTGCCAGCAGCGCCGGGACAGGGGGGAGAAATTCACCCCTCCACTTT
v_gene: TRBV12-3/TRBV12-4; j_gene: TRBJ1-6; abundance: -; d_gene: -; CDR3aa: CASSLTGESPLHF; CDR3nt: TGTGCCAGCAGTTTGACGGGGGAATCACCCCTCCACTTT
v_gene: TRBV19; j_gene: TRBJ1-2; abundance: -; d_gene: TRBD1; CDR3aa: CASSMRQGAWYGYTF; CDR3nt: TGTGCCAGTAGTATGAGACAGGGGGCATGGTATGGCTACACCTTC
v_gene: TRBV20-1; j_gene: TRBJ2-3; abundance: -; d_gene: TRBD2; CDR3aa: CSATENLAGAITDTQYF; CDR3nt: TGCAGTGCTACTGAAAATCTAGCGGGAGCTATCACAGATACGCAGTATTTT
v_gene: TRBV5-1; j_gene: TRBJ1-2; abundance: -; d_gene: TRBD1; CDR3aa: CASSPRTGVHGYTF; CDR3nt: TGCGCCAGCAGCCCCCGGACAGGGGTTCACGGCTACACCTTC
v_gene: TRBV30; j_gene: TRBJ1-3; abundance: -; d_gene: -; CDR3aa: CAWSLGGPSGNTIYF; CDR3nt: TGTGCCTGGAGTCTGGGGGGGCCCTCTGGAAACACCATATATTTT
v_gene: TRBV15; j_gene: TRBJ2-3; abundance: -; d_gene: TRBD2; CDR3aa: CATSTSGSTDTQYF; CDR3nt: TGTGCCACCAGCACTAGCGGTAGCACAGATACGCAGTATTTT
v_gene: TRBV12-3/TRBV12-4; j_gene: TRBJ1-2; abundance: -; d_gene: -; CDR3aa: CASTFYRAGGYTF; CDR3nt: TGTGCCAGCACCTTCTACAGGGCGGGTGGCTACACCTTC
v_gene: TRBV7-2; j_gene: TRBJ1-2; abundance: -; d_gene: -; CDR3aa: CASSLVVFGGRNYGYTF; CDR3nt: TGTGCCAGCAGCTTAGTTGTCTTTGGGGGGAGGAACTATGGCTACACCTTC
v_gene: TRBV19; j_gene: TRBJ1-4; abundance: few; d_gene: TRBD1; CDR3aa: CASSISATGGEGTNEKLFF; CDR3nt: TGTGCCAGTAGTATCTCGGCGACAGGGGGAGAGGGGACTAATGAAAAACTGTTTTTT
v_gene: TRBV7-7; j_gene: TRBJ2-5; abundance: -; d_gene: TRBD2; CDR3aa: CASSLAGGVETQYF; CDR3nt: TGTGCTAGCAGCTTAGCGGGAGGGGTAGAGACCCAGTACTTC
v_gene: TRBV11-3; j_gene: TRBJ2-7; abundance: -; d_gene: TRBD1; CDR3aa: CASSSGQGAREQYF; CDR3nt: TGTGCCAGCAGCTCGGGACAGGGGGCTCGAGAGCAGTACTTC
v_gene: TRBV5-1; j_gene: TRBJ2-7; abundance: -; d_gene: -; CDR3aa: CASSSSLYEQYF; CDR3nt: TGCGCCAGCAGCTCCTCCCTATACGAGCAGTACTTC
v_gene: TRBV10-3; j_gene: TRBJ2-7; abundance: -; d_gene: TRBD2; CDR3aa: CASGSLASGYEQYF; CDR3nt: TGTGCCAGCGGGAGCCTCGCTAGCGGCTACGAGCAGTACTTC
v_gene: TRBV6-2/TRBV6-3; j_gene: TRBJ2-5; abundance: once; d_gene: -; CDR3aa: CASSSGRRVKETQYF; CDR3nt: TGTGCCAGCAGCAGCGGCCGCCGGGTAAAAGAGACCCAGTACTTC
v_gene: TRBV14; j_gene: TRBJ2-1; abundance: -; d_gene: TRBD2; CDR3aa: CASSHRPGTSGRYEQFF; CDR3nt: TGTGCCAGCAGCCACCGCCCGGGTACTAGCGGGCGGTATGAGCAGTTCTTC
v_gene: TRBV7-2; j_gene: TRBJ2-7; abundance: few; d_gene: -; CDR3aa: CASSRLGGTYEQYF; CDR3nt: TGTGCCAGCAGCCGTCTCGGAGGGACCTACGAGCAGTACTTC
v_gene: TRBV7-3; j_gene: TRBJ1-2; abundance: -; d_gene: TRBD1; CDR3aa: CASSLGTGGRLYGYTF; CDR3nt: TGTGCCAGCAGCTTAGGGACAGGCGGCCGTCTATATGGCTACACCTTC
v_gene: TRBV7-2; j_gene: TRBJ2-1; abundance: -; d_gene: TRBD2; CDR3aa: CASSSLAGGVNEQFF; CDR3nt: TGTGCCAGCAGCTCTTTAGCGGGGGGGGTTAATGAGCAGTTCTTC
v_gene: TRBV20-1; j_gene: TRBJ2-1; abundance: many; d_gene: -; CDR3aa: CSASGGPGNEQFF; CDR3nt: TGCAGTGCTAGTGGGGGCCCGGGCAATGAGCAGTTCTTC
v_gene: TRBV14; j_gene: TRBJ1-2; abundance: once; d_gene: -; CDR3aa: CASSARGAYGYTF; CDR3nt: TGTGCCAGCAGCGCACGGGGGGCCTATGGCTACACCTTC
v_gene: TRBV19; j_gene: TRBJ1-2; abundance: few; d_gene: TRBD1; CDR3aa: CASSIGQGGRGYTF; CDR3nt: TGTGCCAGTAGTATCGGGCAGGGGGGCAGGGGCTACACCTTC
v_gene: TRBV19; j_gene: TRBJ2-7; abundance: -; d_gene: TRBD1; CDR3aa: CASSLGTGGWYEQYF; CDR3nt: TGTGCCAGTAGTCTGGGGACAGGGGGCTGGTACGAGCAGTACTTC